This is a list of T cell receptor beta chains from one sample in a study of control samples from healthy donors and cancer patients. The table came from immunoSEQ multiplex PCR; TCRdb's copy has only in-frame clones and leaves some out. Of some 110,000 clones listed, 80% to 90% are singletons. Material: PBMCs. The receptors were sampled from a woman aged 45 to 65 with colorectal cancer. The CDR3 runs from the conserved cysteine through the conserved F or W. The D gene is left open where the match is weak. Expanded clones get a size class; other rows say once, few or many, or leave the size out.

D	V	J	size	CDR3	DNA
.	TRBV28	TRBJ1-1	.	CASSVGRGWTEAFF	TGTGCCAGCAGTGTAGGTCGGGGTTGGACTGAAGCTTTCTTT
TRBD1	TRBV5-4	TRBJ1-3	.	CASSGSTGRSGNTIYF	TGTGCCAGCAGCGGATCGACAGGGCGCTCTGGAAACACCATATATTTT
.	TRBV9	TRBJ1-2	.	CASSVEGIGEPAYTF	TGTGCCAGCAGCGTAGAAGGTATAGGCGAGCCAGCCTACACCTTC
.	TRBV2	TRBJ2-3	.	CASSARGRTDTQYF	TGTGCCAGTTCTGCTCGGGGGCGCACAGATACGCAGTATTTT
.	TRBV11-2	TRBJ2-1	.	CASSLSTDNEQFF	TGTGCCAGCAGCTTATCGACAGACAATGAGCAGTTCTTC
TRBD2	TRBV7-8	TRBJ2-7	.	CASSSVISGGNHEQYF	TGTGCCAGCAGCTCAGTAATCAGCGGGGGTAACCACGAGCAGTACTTC
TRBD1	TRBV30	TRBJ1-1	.	CASSPIRGPTEAFF	TGTGCCTCGAGTCCCATCAGGGGGCCCACTGAAGCTTTCTTT
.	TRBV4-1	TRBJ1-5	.	CASSRAQGSAQPQHF	TGCGCCAGCAGCCGAGCACAGGGTTCCGCTCAGCCCCAGCATTTT
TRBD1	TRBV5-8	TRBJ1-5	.	CASSLWGTGASNQPQHF	TGTGCCAGCAGCTTGTGGGGGACAGGGGCGAGCAATCAGCCCCAGCATTTT
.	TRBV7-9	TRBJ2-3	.	CASSSPGAGEGTDTQYF	TGTGCCAGCAGCTCACCGGGGGCGGGAGAAGGAACAGATACGCAGTATTTT
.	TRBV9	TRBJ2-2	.	CASSVGLSNTGELFF	TGTGCCAGCAGCGTGGGCCTCAGTAACACCGGGGAGCTGTTTTTT
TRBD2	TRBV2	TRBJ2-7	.	CARGGAGRDYEQYF	TGTGCCAGGGGGGGCGCCGGGAGGGACTACGAGCAGTACTTC
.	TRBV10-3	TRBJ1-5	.	CAISEANQPQHF	TGTGCCATCAGTGAGGCCAATCAGCCCCAGCATTTT
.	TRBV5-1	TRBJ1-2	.	CASSRDSSVYTF	TGCGCCAGCAGTAGGGACTCCTCCGTCTACACCTTC
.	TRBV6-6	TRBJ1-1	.	CASRAGTANTEAFF	TGTGCCAGCAGAGCAGGGACTGCGAACACTGAAGCTTTCTTT
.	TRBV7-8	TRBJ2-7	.	CASRLSGQATYEQYF	TGTGCCAGCAGACTCTCCGGACAAGCCACCTACGAGCAGTACTTC
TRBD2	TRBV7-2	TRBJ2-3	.	CASSPSGGVIDTQYF	TGTGCCAGCAGCCCCAGCGGGGGGGTGATAGATACGCAGTATTTT
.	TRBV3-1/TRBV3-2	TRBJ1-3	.	CASSQTTDSGNTIYF	TGTGCCAGCAGCCAAACCACTGACTCTGGAAACACCATATATTTT
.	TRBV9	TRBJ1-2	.	CASSVGVYYGYTF	TGTGCCAGCAGCGTAGGGGTTTACTATGGCTACACCTTC
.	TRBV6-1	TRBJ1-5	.	CASSESGNQPQHF	TGTGCCAGCAGTGAATCGGGCAATCAGCCCCAGCATTTT
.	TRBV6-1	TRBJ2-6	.	CASSESLPGANVLTF	TGTGCCAGCAGTGAAAGTCTGCCTGGGGCCAACGTCCTGACTTTC
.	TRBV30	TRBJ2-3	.	CAWSAQVDTDTQYF	TGTGCCTGGAGTGCCCAGGTGGACACAGATACGCAGTATTTT
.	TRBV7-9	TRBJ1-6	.	CASSLDANSPLHF	TGTGCCAGCAGCTTAGACGCTAATTCACCCCTCCACTTT
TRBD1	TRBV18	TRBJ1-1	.	CASSPRQGILETEAFF	TGTGCCAGCTCACCACGACAGGGGATATTAGAAACTGAAGCTTTCTTT
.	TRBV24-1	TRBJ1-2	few	CATSRFGGYTF	TGTGCCACCAGTCGTTTCGGTGGCTACACCTTC
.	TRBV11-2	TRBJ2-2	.	CASSLRPTNTGELFF	TGTGCCAGCAGCTTGAGACCGACGAACACCGGGGAGCTGTTTTTT
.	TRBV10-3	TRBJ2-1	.	CAISSRDGQGDNEQFF	TGTGCCATCAGCAGCCGGGACGGCCAAGGGGACAATGAGCAGTTCTTC
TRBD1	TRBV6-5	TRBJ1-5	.	CASSRLGQGNQPQHF	TGTGCCAGCAGTCGACTAGGACAGGGTAATCAGCCCCAGCATTTT
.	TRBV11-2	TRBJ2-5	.	CASSLIGNPETQYF	TGTGCCAGCAGCTTAATTGGGAACCCGGAGACCCAGTACTTC
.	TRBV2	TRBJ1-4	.	CASSGDHNEKLFF	TGTGCCAGCAGCGGGGACCACAATGAAAAACTGTTTTTT
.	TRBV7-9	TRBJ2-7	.	CASSLAGITYEQYF	TGTGCCAGCAGCTTAGCGGGGATAACCTACGAGCAGTACTTC
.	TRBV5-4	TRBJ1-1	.	CASSHRTGGIWDTEAFF	TGTGCCAGCAGCCACCGGACGGGGGGAATCTGGGACACTGAAGCTTTCTTT
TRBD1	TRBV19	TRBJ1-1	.	CASSAGQGPMNTEAFF	TGTGCCAGTAGTGCAGGACAGGGGCCGATGAACACTGAAGCTTTCTTT
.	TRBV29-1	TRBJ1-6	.	CSVGTATNSPLHF	TGCAGCGTTGGAACAGCTACTAATTCACCCCTCCACTTT
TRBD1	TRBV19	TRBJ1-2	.	CASTVGQGYGYTF	TGTGCCAGTACTGTGGGACAGGGCTATGGCTACACCTTC
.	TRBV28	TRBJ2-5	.	CASSSPYGWGETQYF	TGTGCCAGCAGTTCCCCCTACGGGTGGGGAGAGACCCAGTACTTC
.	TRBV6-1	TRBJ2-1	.	CASSARVAGNNNEQFF	TGTGCCAGCAGTGCCCGAGTGGCGGGGAATAACAATGAGCAGTTCTTC
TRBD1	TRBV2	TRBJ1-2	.	CASSDLTGGRDYGYTF	TGTGCCAGCAGTGACCTTACAGGGGGCCGCGACTATGGCTACACCTTC
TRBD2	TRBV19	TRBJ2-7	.	CASSMGLAGEQYF	TGTGCCAGTAGTATGGGACTAGCGGGCGAGCAGTACTTC
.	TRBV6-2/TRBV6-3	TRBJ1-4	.	CASSYVIGGSNEKLFF	TGTGCCAGCAGTTATGTGATCGGGGGATCGAATGAAAAACTGTTTTTT
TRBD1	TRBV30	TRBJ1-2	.	CAWSPATTGEYTF	TGTGCCTGGAGCCCAGCTACGACAGGGGAGTACACCTTC
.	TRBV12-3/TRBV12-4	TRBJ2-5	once	CASSLNRGETQYF	TGTGCCAGCAGTTTAAATAGGGGGGAGACCCAGTACTTC
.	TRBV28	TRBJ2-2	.	CASSIPPNTGELFF	TGTGCCAGCAGTATTCCCCCCAACACCGGGGAGCTGTTTTTT
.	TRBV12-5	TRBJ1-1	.	CASGIPRLTEAFF	TGTGCTAGTGGTATACCCCGCCTTACTGAAGCTTTCTTT
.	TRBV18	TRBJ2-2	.	CASSPNAGGGTGELFF	TGTGCCAGCTCACCAAATGCAGGGGGAGGAACCGGGGAGCTGTTTTTT
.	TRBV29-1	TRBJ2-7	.	CSVEGGTSLSDEQYF	TGCAGCGTTGAAGGGGGGACTTCCTTGAGCGACGAGCAGTACTTC
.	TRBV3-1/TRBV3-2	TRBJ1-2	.	CASSQGLRGQGYTF	TGTGCCAGCAGCCAAGGTCTACGGGGACAAGGCTACACCTTC
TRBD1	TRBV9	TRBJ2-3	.	CASTRGTGPTDTQYF	TGTGCCAGCACTCGGGGGACAGGCCCGACAGATACGCAGTATTTT
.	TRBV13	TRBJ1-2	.	CASSLEGELGYGYTF	TGTGCCAGCAGCTTAGAGGGAGAGCTGGGCTATGGCTACACCTTC
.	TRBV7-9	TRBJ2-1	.	CASSWGRYNEQFF	TGTGCCAGCAGCTGGGGGCGATACAATGAGCAGTTCTTC
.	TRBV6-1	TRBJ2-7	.	CASSETGSEQYF	TGTGCCAGCAGTGAAACCGGAAGCGAGCAGTACTTC
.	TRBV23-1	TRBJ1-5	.	CASPKTGNSNQPQHF	TGCGCCAGCCCCAAAACGGGAAATAGCAATCAGCCCCAGCATTTT
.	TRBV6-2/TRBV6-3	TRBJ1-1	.	CASSYPQVNTEAFF	TGTGCCAGCAGTTACCCCCAGGTGAACACTGAAGCTTTCTTT
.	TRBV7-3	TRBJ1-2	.	CASSPAANYGYTF	TGTGCCAGCAGCCCGGCGGCTAACTATGGCTACACCTTC
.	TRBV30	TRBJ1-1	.	CASKGLLNTEAFF	TGTGCTTCGAAAGGGTTATTGAACACTGAAGCTTTCTTT
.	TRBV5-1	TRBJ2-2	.	CASSLGLNANTGELFF	TGCGCCAGCAGCTTGGGGCTAAACGCGAACACCGGGGAGCTGTTTTTT
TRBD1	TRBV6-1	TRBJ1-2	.	CASSDRGMRGYTF	TGTGCCAGCAGTGACAGGGGGATGCGAGGCTACACCTTC
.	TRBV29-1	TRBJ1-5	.	CSVEWQVGQPQHF	TGCAGCGTTGAATGGCAGGTGGGTCAGCCCCAGCATTTT
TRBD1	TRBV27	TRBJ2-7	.	CASRPRTGSTGEQYF	TGTGCCAGCAGACCTCGGACAGGATCTACGGGGGAGCAGTACTTC